This T cell receptor beta chain was identified during a study of blood T cell repertoires in COVID-19. Method: immunoSEQ multiplex PCR; TCRdb's copy keeps in-frame clones and lacks some. The table has about 310,000 clones, around 89% seen once. V gave up 4 bases and J gave up 5 bases; unmatched junction bases: 8. Germline V CDR1 and CDR2: SGHKS, YYEKEE (reference sequence). The length of the CDR3 is 14 residues. This sequence was found in a woman aged 40-49 years with COVID-19, enrolled during active disease. The chain is built from TRBV5-5 and TRBJ1-2, with 7 bases that match TRBD1. Sequences were obtained from peripheral blood. Written as DNA, the CDR3 is TGTGCCAGCAGCCAGGAGGGCAGGGGGTATGGCTACACCTTC. Translated: CASSQEGRGYGYTF.